This T cell receptor (beta chain) derives from a study of T cell responses to AZD1222 COVID-19 vaccine. TCRdb's copy holds only in-frame clones and misses some; the assay was immunoSEQ multiplex PCR. This table has some 150,000 clones, roughly 94% appearing once. In germline, CDR1 is GTSNPN, CDR2 SVGIG (reference sequence). V lost 5 bases to trimming and J lost 6 bases; unmatched junction nucleotides: 8. This CDR3 has 14 amino acids. Study observations and caveats: The reported proportion of spike-specific TCRs targeting unmutated variant regions was nearly half. The peak T cell response came first, and repertoires were sampled only after it. White British donors predominated, females outnumbered males, and clonal diversity was possibly underestimated.

Comments on this clone: As yet, its antigen is unknown.

This sample comprised peripheral blood, obtained on day 0 of AZD1222 vaccination. The chain employs TRBV30 and TRBJ2-2; 8 bases fit TRBD2. The TCR originated in an adult in good health. CDR3 in DNA: TGTGCCTGGGGGGGCCAAGCGGGAGCCGGGGAGCTGTTTTTT. This gives the protein CAWGGQAGAGELFF.